Listed below are T cell receptor beta chains from one sample, sequenced in a study of regulatory dendritic cells for organ transplantation. Sequencing was performed with immunoSEQ multiplex PCR; in TCRdb, only in-frame clones are kept and a portion is missing. The sample contains 25,000 to 30,000 clones, about four fifths of which appear only once. Source material: naive CD8+ T cells from blood. The receptors were gathered from a human donor in good health. Each CDR3 is given with its conserved first and last residue. Fields, in order: V gene, clone size, J gene, D gene, CDR3 protein, CDR3 DNA. D genes are given only for firm matches. Clone size is shown for a subset of rows, as once, few, many or a class of expanded clone.

TRBV4-3	NA	TRBJ1-1	NA	CASSQDYFAEAFF	TGCGCCAGCAGCCAAGATTACTTTGCTGAAGCTTTCTTT
TRBV7-6	NA	TRBJ2-5	TRBD1	CASSVRLTGPQETQYF	TGTGCCAGCAGCGTACGTCTGACAGGGCCGCAAGAGACCCAGTACTTC
TRBV10-3	once	TRBJ2-3	NA	CAISELAVYTDTQYF	TGTGCCATCAGTGAGCTCGCGGTATACACAGATACGCAGTATTTT
TRBV9	NA	TRBJ2-3	NA	CASSPPRGPDTQYF	TGTGCCAGCAGCCCCCCGCGGGGACCAGATACGCAGTATTTT
TRBV5-4	NA	TRBJ1-1	NA	CASSLAGSLNTEAFF	TGTGCCAGCAGCTTGGCAGGCAGCTTGAACACTGAAGCTTTCTTT
TRBV6-1	NA	TRBJ2-1	TRBD1	CASSKTGGGNEQFF	TGTGCCAGCAGTAAAACAGGGGGCGGGAATGAGCAGTTCTTC
TRBV21-1	once	TRBJ2-2	NA	CASSTHRLAGGPSCSTGELFF	TGTGCCAGCAGCACCCACCGACTAGCGGGGGGTCCCTCGTGTTCCACCGGGGAGCTGTTTTTT
TRBV5-8	NA	TRBJ2-1	NA	CASSFRDWNEQFF	TGTGCCAGCAGCTTCCGGGACTGGAATGAGCAGTTCTTC
TRBV4-3	NA	TRBJ1-6	NA	CASSPYEGPYNSPLHF	TGCGCCAGCAGCCCCTATGAGGGCCCCTATAATTCACCCCTCCACTTT
TRBV7-9	NA	TRBJ2-3	TRBD2	CASTRGLAGADTQYF	TGTGCCAGCACTCGGGGACTAGCGGGGGCAGATACGCAGTATTTT
TRBV7-9	NA	TRBJ2-4	TRBD2	CASSPTSGGARNIQYF	TGTGCCAGCAGCCCGACTAGCGGGGGGGCCAGAAACATTCAGTACTTC
TRBV13	NA	TRBJ1-6	NA	CASSPGNSPLHF	TGTGCCAGCAGCCCCGGGAATTCACCCCTCCACTTT
TRBV28	NA	TRBJ2-2	NA	CASSSGAGELFF	TGTGCCAGCAGCTCAGGGGCCGGGGAGCTGTTTTTT
TRBV14	NA	TRBJ1-1	NA	CASSQARGTEAFF	TGTGCCAGCAGCCAAGCGCGGGGCACTGAAGCTTTCTTT
TRBV19	NA	TRBJ1-2	TRBD1	CASSITWDRGVYGYTF	TGTGCCAGTAGTATTACGTGGGACAGGGGGGTGTATGGCTACACCTTC
TRBV5-8	NA	TRBJ2-2	NA	CASSSLGLVELFF	TGTGCCAGCAGCTCCCTGGGACTCGTGGAGCTGTTTTTT